Presented here are 13 T cell receptor beta chains from one specimen sequenced in a study of blood T cell repertoires in COVID-19. Produced via immunoSEQ multiplex PCR; TCRdb's table is partial and in-frame only. In the table there are approximately 94,000 clones, roughly 84% of which are singletons. Material: peripheral blood. These receptors originate from a human donor in a cohort sampled during active COVID-19.

CDR3 region: CASRTGGQETQYF. The CDR3 nucleotides are TGTGCCAGTAGGACAGGGGGCCAAGAGACCCAGTACTTC. The V call is TRBV19, the J call TRBJ2-5, with 9 bases matching TRBD1. Per germline, CDR1 LNHDA and CDR2 SQIVND (reference sequence). With 6 bases clipped from V and 1 base from J, the junction kept 0 bases outside the gene matches. This CDR3 is built from 13 residues.

The rearrangement links TRBV7-2 to TRBJ2-5, with 9 bases identical to TRBD1. The CDR3 loop spans 14 amino acids. From germline, CDR1 is SGHTA and CDR2 FQGNSA. With 5 bases clipped from V and 2 bases from J, the junction kept 3 bases outside the gene matches. This CDR3 is CASSPDRGQETQYF. Written as DNA, the CDR3 is TGTGCCAGCAGCCCCGACAGGGGGCAAGAGACCCAGTACTTC.

This sequence joins TRBV11-2 and TRBJ2-1; TRBD2 agrees at 11 bases. Germline V lookup: CDR1 SGHAT, CDR2 FQNNGV. The CDR3 loop spans 15 amino acids. Losses at the gene ends were 5 bases for V and 4 bases for J; bases not matched to a gene: 4. The CDR3 loop reads CASSLGLAEYNEQFF. The CDR3 DNA follows: TGTGCCAGCAGCCTGGGACTAGCGGAATACAATGAGCAGTTCTTC.

The CDR3 coding sequence is TGTGCCACCAGCAGATCAGGGGATGGAAACACCATATATTTT. Residues: CATSRSGDGNTIYF. The chain uses TRBV15 and TRBJ1-3; tentative D call: TRBD1 (6 bases). CDR3 length: 14 residues. Deletions cut 2 bases from V and 3 bases from J, with 8 bases between. Looked up from germline, CDR1 is LNHNV and CDR2 is YYDKDF (reference sequence).

The table lists this clone with a count of one. The chain employs TRBV6-2 or TRBV6-3 and TRBJ2-7; the D gene is possibly TRBD1 (6 bases). The germline V gene encodes CDR1 MNHEY and CDR2 SVGEGT. This CDR3 is 15 amino acids long. V lost 1 base, J lost 3 bases, and 13 bases lay in between. Here the CDR3 reads CASSYYRVGLYEQYF. For the CDR3, the DNA is TGTGCCAGCAGTTACTACAGGGTGGGTCTCTACGAGCAGTACTTC.

On this clone itself: The same CDR3 can be traced to other DNA sequences in this sample. The chain links TRBV7-2 to TRBJ1-6, with 9 bases lining up with TRBD1. The CDR3 is 15 amino acids. Germline V gene data show CDR1 as SGHTA and CDR2 as FQGNSA. The V gene end was trimmed by 3 bases and the J gene end by 5 bases; junction bases not matched to a gene: 2. This CDR3 reads CASSLDRGNNSPLHF. DNA of the CDR3: TGTGCCAGCAGCTTGGACAGGGGAAATAATTCACCCCTCCACTTT.

The rearrangement uses TRBV7-2 and TRBJ2-2; no clear D gene. V was shortened by 5 bases and J by 2 bases, with 9 bases between the two germline ends. Per germline, CDR1 SGHTA and CDR2 FQGNSA. This CDR3 has 14 amino acids. Written as DNA, the CDR3 is TGTGCCAGCAGCCCCCTGACAAACACCGGGGAGCTGTTTTTT. Translating it yields CASSPLTNTGELFF.

The chain combines TRBV5-6 with TRBJ1-2; TRBD1 aligns across 8 bases. The CDR3 has 14 residues. Looked up from germline, CDR1 is SGHDT and CDR2 is YYEEEE. Trimming removed 4 bases from V and 4 bases from J; junction bases left unmatched: 6. The CDR3 nucleotides are TGTGCCAGCAGCGGAAGGACAGGGAGCTATGGCTACACCTTC. This sequence encodes CASSGRTGSYGYTF.

This clone was seen a handful of times. V and J are TRBV7-9 and TRBJ2-4; TRBD2 aligns across 7 bases. The CDR3 is made up of 15 amino acids. The ends lost 5 bases at V and 3 bases at J; junction bases unmatched: 7. CDR1 is SEHNR, CDR2 FQNEAQ, per germline (reference sequence). The CDR3 DNA reads TGTGCCAGCAGCCCCTTGGGGGGGGGCAAAAACATTCAGTACTTC. Translating it yields CASSPLGGGKNIQYF.

V is TRBV29-1 and J is TRBJ1-1; D gene ambiguous. The germline CDR1 and CDR2 sequences are SQVTM and ANQGSEA. Trimming shortened V by 4 bases and J by 1 base, and 7 bases separated the two germline ends. CDR3 length: 12 residues. In DNA, the CDR3 is TGCAGCGTTGTCCAGTCGAACACTGAAGCTTTCTTT. It yields the protein CSVVQSNTEAFF.

This chain uses TRBV12-3 or TRBV12-4 with TRBJ2-1; D is undetermined. The CDR3 runs 11 residues. V was clipped by 5 bases and J by 9 bases, with 8 bases between them. CDR3: CASSPRREQFF. CDR3 DNA: TGTGCCAGCAGTCCCAGGCGTGAGCAGTTCTTC.

The chain uses TRBV5-6 and TRBJ1-2; a weak D match, TRBD1 (6 bases). This CDR3 has 18 amino acids. The germline V gene has CDR1 SGHDT and CDR2 YYEEEE. Deletions cut 2 bases from V and 1 base from J, with 21 bases between. The CDR3 coding sequence is TGTGCCAGCAGCTTAGGACAGACGGGTTATCGAGGTAACTATGGCTACACCTTC. It is translated as CASSLGQTGYRGNYGYTF.

The V gene is TRBV7-8, the J gene TRBJ1-2; D is unclear. The germline V gene has CDR1 SGHVS and CDR2 FQNEAQ. CDR3 size: 12 residues. V was cut by 1 base and J by 8 bases, with 8 bases left in between. The CDR3 sequence is CASSLDRGGYTF. CDR3 sequence (DNA): TGTGCCAGCAGCTTAGATAGAGGAGGCTACACCTTC.